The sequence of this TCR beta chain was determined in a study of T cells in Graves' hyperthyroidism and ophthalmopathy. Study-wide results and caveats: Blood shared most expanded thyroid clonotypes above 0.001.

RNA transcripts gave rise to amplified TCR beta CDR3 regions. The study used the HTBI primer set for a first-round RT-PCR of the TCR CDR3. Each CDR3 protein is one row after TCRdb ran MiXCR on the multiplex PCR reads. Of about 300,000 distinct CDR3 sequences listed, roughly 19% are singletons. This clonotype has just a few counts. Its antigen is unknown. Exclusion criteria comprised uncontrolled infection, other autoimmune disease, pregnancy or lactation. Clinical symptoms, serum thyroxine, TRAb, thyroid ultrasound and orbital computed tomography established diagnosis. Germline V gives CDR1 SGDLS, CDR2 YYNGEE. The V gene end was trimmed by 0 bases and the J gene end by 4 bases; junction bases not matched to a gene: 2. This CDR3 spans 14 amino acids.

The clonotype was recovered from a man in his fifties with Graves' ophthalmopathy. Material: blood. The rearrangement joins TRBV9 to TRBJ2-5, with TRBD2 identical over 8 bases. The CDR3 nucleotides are TGTGCCAGCAGCGTAGGCGGGGGGCGAGAGACCCAGTACTTC. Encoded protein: CASSVGGGRETQYF. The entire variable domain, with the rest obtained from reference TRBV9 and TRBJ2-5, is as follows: DSGVTQTPKHLITATGQRVTLRCSPRSGDLSVYWYQQSLDQGLQFLIQYYNGEERAKGNILERFSAQQFPDLHSELNLSSLELGDSALYFCASSVGGGRETQYFGPGTRLLVL.